Below are 28 T cell receptor beta chains sequenced from a single sample in a study of blood T cell repertoires in COVID-19. Using immunoSEQ multiplex PCR, the repertoire was profiled, and TCRdb retains in-frame clones only, with some absent. The sample contains under 250,000 clones, around 86% of which appear only once. Sequenced material: peripheral blood. The receptors were gathered from a woman aged 60-75 years who had recovered from COVID-19.

V is TRBV27 and J is TRBJ2-1, with D unresolved. CDR3 length: 13 residues. Germline V gives CDR1 MNHEY, CDR2 SMNVEV (reference sequence). V gave up 7 bases and J gave up 0 bases, with 7 bases separating them. The CDR3 here is CASKEFSYNEQFF. As DNA, the CDR3 is TGTGCCAGCAAAGAGTTCTCCTACAATGAGCAGTTCTTC.

The CDR3 loop is CASSEPTVAPYEQYF. CDR3 coding DNA: TGTGCCAGCAGTGAACCGACCGTAGCCCCCTACGAGCAGTACTTC. The chain uses TRBV2 and TRBJ2-7; D remains ambiguous. Looked up from germline, CDR1 is SNHLY and CDR2 is FYNNEI. Trimming stripped 2 bases from V and 2 bases from J, with 13 bases between. CDR3 length: 15 residues.

V is TRBV28 and J is TRBJ1-2; 8 bases line up with TRBD1. This CDR3 region has 13 residues. Germline CDR1 reads MDHEN; CDR2 reads SYDVKM. V lost 1 base to trimming and J lost 11 bases; unmatched junction nucleotides: 6. The CDR3 region has the DNA TGTGCCAGCAGTTTATTGGAGGACAGGGTTTACACCTTC. Amino acid sequence: CASSLLEDRVYTF.

This clone was recorded only once. CDR3 sequence: CASRKGQGENEQYF. The DNA for the CDR3 is TGCGCCAGCAGGAAAGGACAGGGGGAGAACGAGCAGTACTTC. The V gene is TRBV5-1, the J gene TRBJ2-7, with TRBD1 identical over 10 bases. CDR1 is SGHRS, CDR2 YFSETQ, per germline. Trimming cost V 5 bases and J 5 bases; bases outside gene matches: 7. CDR3 size: 14 residues. The complete variable domain, with remaining parts taken from reference TRBV5-1 and TRBJ2-7, reads KAGVTQTPRYLIKTRGQQVTLSCSPISGHRSVSWYQQTPGQGLQFLFEYFSETQRNKGNFPGRFSGRQFSNSRSEMNVSTLELGDSALYLCASRKGQGENEQYFGPGTRLTVT.

The chain couples TRBV4-3 to TRBJ2-7, with 11 nucleotides matching TRBD2. V lost 0 bases and J lost 2; bases outside the gene matches: 12. Germline CDR1 LGHNA, CDR2 YSLEER. The CDR3 is 19 residues long. The CDR3 DNA reads TGCGCCAGCAGCCAAGAAATTGTCCTAGCGGGGGGCCGAACCTACGAGCAGTACTTC. As protein: CASSQEIVLAGGRTYEQYF.

The chain combines TRBV9 with TRBJ2-3, with 8 nucleotides matching TRBD1. Germline CDR1 and CDR2: SGDLS and YYNGEE. V lost 4 bases to trimming and J lost 2 bases; unmatched junction nucleotides: 9. The CDR3 is made up of 16 amino acids. The CDR3 DNA sequence: TGTGCCAGCAGCCTCCACGGGGGACAGGACACAGATACGCAGTATTTT. Translation gives CASSLHGGQDTDTQYF.

The rearrangement joins TRBV6-5 to TRBJ2-7; perhaps TRBD1 as D (6 bases). CDR1 is MNHEY, CDR2 SVGAGI, per germline. The ends were cut back, 6 bases at V and 5 bases at J, with 20 bases in the middle. The CDR3 consists of 15 residues. The CDR3 spells CASSGGQIRHHEQYF. The CDR3 DNA reads TGTGCCAGCAGCGGCGGACAGATCCGGCACCACGAGCAGTACTTC.

The chain recombines TRBV5-1 with TRBJ1-4, with a tentative D call TRBD1 (6 bases). Trimming pared 4 bases from V and 7 bases from J, leaving 17 bases between. The CDR3 totals 15 residues. CDR1 SGHRS and CDR2 YFSETQ come from the germline V gene. CDR3 in amino acids: CASSPALGGGEKLFF. As DNA, the CDR3 is TGCGCCAGCAGCCCCGCGTTAGGGGGGGGTGAAAAACTGTTTTTT.

The chain combines TRBV7-2 with TRBJ1-2; the D gene is possibly TRBD1 (5 bases). Germline CDR1 reads SGHTA; CDR2 reads FQGNSA. The CDR3 extends over 15 amino acids. The ends were cut back, 5 bases at V and 8 bases at J, with 21 bases in the middle. CDR3 region: CASSPPRRGAGGYTF. In DNA form, the CDR3 reads TGTGCCAGCAGCCCCCCCCGAAGGGGCGCGGGAGGCTACACCTTC.

The chain combines TRBV5-1 with TRBJ2-1; a possible D gene is TRBD2 (6 bases). CDR3 length: 14 residues. Germline V gene lookup returns CDR1 SGHRS and CDR2 YFSETQ. V lost 0 bases, J lost 6 bases, and 10 bases lay in between. The CDR3 coding sequence is TGCGCCAGCAGCTTGGGCGCGACTAGCAATGAGCAGTTCTTC. It is translated as CASSLGATSNEQFF.

CDR3 coding DNA: TGTGCCAGTTCGACAGGGGGGAGTCAGCCCCAGCATTTT. Translating gives CASSTGGSQPQHF. The chain links TRBV19 to TRBJ1-5; 9 bases are a match to TRBD1. The CDR3 is 13 amino acids. The V gene's germline CDR1 is LNHDA and CDR2 SQIVND (reference sequence). The J segment lost 6 bases and the V segment lost 8 bases, leaving 5 bases of the junction unmatched.

The chain links TRBV6-1 to TRBJ1-1; the D is unclear. Germline V gene data show CDR1 as MNHNS and CDR2 as SASEGT. The CDR3 loop spans 15 amino acids. Trimming took 3 bases from V and 2 from J, leaving 13 bases between them. CDR3 sequence: CASSDRGEYNTEAFF. As DNA, the CDR3 is TGTGCCAGCAGTGATCGGGGAGAGTATAACACTGAAGCTTTCTTT.

The chain recombines TRBV6-1 with TRBJ1-1, with TRBD1 as a possible D gene (5 bases). Germline CDR1 and CDR2: MNHNS and SASEGT. V was pared by 2 bases and J by 4 bases, with 8 bases between. CDR3 length: 13 residues. The CDR3 DNA sequence: TGTGCCAGCAGTGAAAGCGGGGGCACTGAAGCTTTCTTT. It is translated as CASSESGGTEAFF.

The chain combines TRBV3-1 (or the pseudogene TRBV3-2) with TRBJ1-1; no clear D. V was clipped by 1 base and J by 5 bases, with 11 bases between them. In germline, CDR1 is LGHDT, CDR2 YNNKEL (reference sequence). The CDR3 has 14 residues. CDR3 sequence (DNA): TGTGCCAGCAGCCAAGCCTCCAGGCGAACTGAAGCTTTCTTT. This sequence encodes CASSQASRRTEAFF.

The V call is TRBV19, the J call TRBJ2-2; 12 bases map to TRBD1. The V segment lost 8 bases and the J segment 5 bases; nucleotides outside the gene matches: 18. The CDR3 runs to 19 residues. CDR1 and CDR2 (germline): LNHDA, SQIVND (reference sequence). The CDR3: CASGHRSGTGGGKTGELFF. In DNA form, the CDR3 reads TGTGCCAGTGGTCACCGCTCCGGGACAGGGGGCGGAAAGACCGGGGAGCTGTTTTTT. Based on the CDR3 plus reference TRBV19 and TRBJ2-2, the full variable domain is DGGITQSPKYLFRKEGQNVTLSCEQNLNHDAMYWYRQDPGQGLRLIYYSQIVNDFQKGDIAEGYSVSREKKESFPLTVTSAQKNPTAFYLCASGHRSGTGGGKTGELFFGEGSRLTVL.

The gene calls are TRBV7-3 and TRBJ2-6; the D is unclear. The length of the CDR3 is 15 residues. CDR1 SGHTA and CDR2 FQGTGA come from the germline V gene. V was trimmed by 5 bases and J by 2 bases, leaving 10 bases between them. The CDR3 nucleotides are TGTGCCAGCAGCCGCGTCGCAACTGGGGCCAACGTCCTGACTTTC. Protein product: CASSRVATGANVLTF.

The rearrangement links TRBV7-6 to TRBJ2-7; 9 bases line up with TRBD2. The V gene end was trimmed by 5 bases and the J gene end by 1 base; junction bases not matched to a gene: 9. Germline CDR1 is SGHVS and CDR2 is FNYEAQ. The CDR3 length is 16 residues. The CDR3 nucleotides read TGTGCCAGCAGCCTTGGACTAGCGACTATTTCCTACGAGCAGTACTTC. Protein product: CASSLGLATISYEQYF.

In nucleotides, the CDR3 is TGTGCCAGCAGTCTTAGCGGGGGTAGCACAGATACGCAGTATTTT. As protein: CASSLSGGSTDTQYF. J is TRBJ2-3 and V is TRBV6-4, with TRBD2 matching 9 bases. The CDR3 is 15 amino acids. CDR1 is MRHNA, CDR2 SNTAGT, per germline. Trimming at V came to 5 bases and at J to 0 bases, leaving 3 bases not matched to a gene.

CDR3 bases: TGTGCCAGCAGTATTGACAGGGTTGGGGCCAACGTCCTGACTTTC. Translated, it gives CASSIDRVGANVLTF. This chain connects TRBV6-2 or TRBV6-3 to TRBJ2-6; 7 nucleotides agree with TRBD1. This CDR3 comprises 15 residues. Germline loops: CDR1 MNHEY, CDR2 SVGEGT. V lost 5 bases to trimming and J lost 3 bases; unmatched junction nucleotides: 4.

This chain connects TRBV20-1 to TRBJ2-7; 7 nucleotides align to TRBD2. Germline V lookup: CDR1 DFQATT, CDR2 SNEGSKA (reference sequence). J gave up 0 bases and V 3 bases, and 2 bases lay outside the gene matches. The CDR3 totals 13 residues. CDR3 protein: CSASGGGSYEQYF. In DNA form, the CDR3 reads TGCAGTGCTAGTGGCGGGGGCTCCTACGAGCAGTACTTC.

The chain uses TRBV5-6 and TRBJ2-3, with D possibly being TRBD1 (5 bases). The CDR3 is 15 residues long. CDR1 and CDR2 from the germline V gene are SGHDT and YYEEEE. V was cut by 0 bases and J by 2 bases, with 10 bases left in between. CDR3 bases: TGTGCCAGCAGCTTGGGACAGAAGTACACAGATACGCAGTATTTT. Amino acid sequence: CASSLGQKYTDTQYF.

The genes are TRBV5-5 and TRBJ1-1; D gene unclear. Germline CDR1 reads SGHKS; CDR2 reads YYEKEE (reference sequence). V lost 5 bases to trimming and J lost 2 bases, with 16 bases between them. CDR3 length: 15 residues. The CDR3 nucleotides read TGTGCCAGCAGTTCCCAAGCGGTTTATAACACTGAAGCTTTCTTT. Its protein product is CASSSQAVYNTEAFF. The full variable domain, completed using reference TRBV5-5 and TRBJ1-1, is DAGVTQSPTHLIKTRGQQVTLRCSPISGHKSVSWYQQVLGQGPQFIFQYYEKEERGRGNFPDRFSARQFPNYSSELNVNALLLGDSALYLCASSSQAVYNTEAFFGQGTRLTVV.

V is TRBV6-1 and J is TRBJ2-5, with unresolved D. The ends were cut back, 2 bases at V and 9 bases at J, with 16 bases in the middle. The CDR3 covers 14 residues. In germline, CDR1 is MNHNS, CDR2 SASEGT. The CDR3 DNA follows: TGTGCCAGCAGTGAATCCGCGCTCGGGTGGGCCCAGTACTTC. Translation gives CASSESALGWAQYF.

The rearrangement links TRBV9 to TRBJ1-5; TRBD1 agrees at 11 bases. The CDR3 spans 17 residues. Germline CDR1 is SGDLS and CDR2 is YYNGEE. V dropped 3 bases and J dropped 3; count of bases not matched to a gene: 8. CDR3 protein: CASSARTGGEDNQPQHF. As DNA, the CDR3 is TGTGCCAGCAGCGCCCGGACAGGGGGCGAAGACAATCAGCCCCAGCATTTT.

The rearrangement joins TRBV29-1 to TRBJ1-5; possibly TRBD1 for D (6 bases). This CDR3 spans 13 amino acids. Germline loops: CDR1 SQVTM, CDR2 ANQGSEA. Deletions cut 4 bases from V and 7 bases from J, with 14 bases between. The CDR3 DNA is TGCAGCGTTGGGGCAGGGGAGCAACAGCCCCAGCATTTT. Protein product: CSVGAGEQQPQHF.

The chain employs TRBV7-2 and TRBJ2-7; the D gene is possibly TRBD2 (5 bases). V was trimmed by 5 bases and J by 0 bases, leaving 14 bases between them. The CDR3 loop spans 15 amino acids. Germline-derived CDR1 and CDR2 are SGHTA and FQGNSA. The CDR3 spells CASSPLAGDSYEQYF. Here the CDR3 DNA reads TGTGCCAGCAGCCCCCTGGCCGGGGACTCCTACGAGCAGTACTTC.

V usage is TRBV18 and J usage is TRBJ1-2; TRBD1 matches at 10 bases. Trimming took 6 bases from V and 8 from J; bases not matched to a gene: 9. This CDR3 is 14 amino acids long. CDR1 KGHSH and CDR2 LQKENI come from the germline V gene. CDR3 sequence (DNA): TGTGCCAGCTCGTCGACAGGGGGCGCCGGAGGCTACACCTTC. Protein sequence: CASSSTGGAGGYTF.

Here the CDR3 reads CASSASGLAGLTYEQYF. The DNA of the CDR3 is TGTGCCAGTAGTGCCTCGGGACTAGCGGGGTTAACCTACGAGCAGTACTTC. V usage is TRBV19 and J usage is TRBJ2-7, with 13 nucleotides matching TRBD2. Trimming removed 5 bases from V and 2 bases from J; junction bases left unmatched: 9. Looked up from germline, CDR1 is LNHDA and CDR2 is SQIVND (reference sequence). This CDR3 region has 17 residues.